This T cell receptor beta chain originates from a study of PD-1 blockade in classical Hodgkin lymphoma. The table lists this clone with a count of one. Clones were read by immunoSEQ multiplex PCR, and TCRdb kept only the in-frame ones, dropping some. The table records 20,000 to 25,000 clones, over 90% of them present only once. The time point was: newly diagnosed, previously untreated cHL patient sample. Negative selection with magnetic separation was used to purify CD4+ T cells from thawed PBMCs. This CDR3 comprises 16 residues. Trimming pared 5 bases from V and 3 bases from J, leaving 19 bases between. Germline V gene lookup returns CDR1 SEHNR and CDR2 FQNEAQ (reference sequence).

Material: CD4+ T cells from blood. J is TRBJ1-2 and V is TRBV7-9, with D possibly TRBD1 on 5 matching bases. The receptor was derived from a human donor with classical Hodgkin lymphoma. The CDR3 sequence: CASSTLGQGQHYGYTF. In DNA, the CDR3 is TGTGCCAGCAGCACCCTAGGTCAGGGCCAACACTATGGCTACACCTTC.